This T cell receptor beta chain derives from a study of OX40 agonist ivuxolimab in advanced cancers. Study context: Patients assigned to dose escalation were diagnosed with hepatocellular carcinoma, melanoma, renal cell or head and neck cancer. At under 85% male, the cohort had a mean age of about 60 years, ranging from 23 to 79.

General observations from the study: On average, CD8+ T cells had more expanded clones than CD4+.

This CDR3 has 16 amino acids. Per germline, CDR1 SGHRS and CDR2 YFSETQ. Trimming left V 1 base short and J 0 bases short, with 11 bases between. On this clone: Its antigen is currently unknown.

Generated by immunoSEQ multiplex PCR, the TCRdb table keeps only in-frame clones and is missing some. Here the sample spans about 53,000 clones, 84% being singletons. V gene TRBV5-1 combines with J gene TRBJ1-3, with TRBD1 as a possible D gene (5 bases). Sample: CD4+ or CD8+ T cells sorted from blood, taken in a trial of the OX40 agonist ivuxolimab. The sequence was collected from an adult with an advanced solid tumor such as melanoma, head and neck, liver or kidney cancer. The CDR3 sequence: CASSLSKGSSGNTIYF. Written as DNA, the CDR3 is TGCGCCAGCAGCTTGTCTAAGGGGAGCTCTGGAAACACCATATATTTT.